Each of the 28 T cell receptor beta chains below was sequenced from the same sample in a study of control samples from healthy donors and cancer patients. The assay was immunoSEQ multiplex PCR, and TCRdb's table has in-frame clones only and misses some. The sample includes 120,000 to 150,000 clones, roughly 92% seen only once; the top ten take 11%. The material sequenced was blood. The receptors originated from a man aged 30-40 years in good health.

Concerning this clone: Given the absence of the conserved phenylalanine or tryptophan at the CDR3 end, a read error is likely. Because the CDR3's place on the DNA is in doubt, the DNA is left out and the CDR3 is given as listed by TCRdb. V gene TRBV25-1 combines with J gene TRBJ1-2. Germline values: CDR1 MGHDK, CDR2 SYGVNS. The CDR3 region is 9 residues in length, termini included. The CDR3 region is CASSETTPL.

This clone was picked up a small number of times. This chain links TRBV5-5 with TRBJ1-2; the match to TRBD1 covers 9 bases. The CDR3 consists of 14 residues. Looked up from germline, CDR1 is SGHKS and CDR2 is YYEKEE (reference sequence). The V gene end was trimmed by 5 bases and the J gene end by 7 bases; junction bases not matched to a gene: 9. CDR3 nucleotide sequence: TGTGCCAGCAGAACAGCCGGGACAGGGTCTGGCTACACCTTC. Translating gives CASRTAGTGSGYTF.

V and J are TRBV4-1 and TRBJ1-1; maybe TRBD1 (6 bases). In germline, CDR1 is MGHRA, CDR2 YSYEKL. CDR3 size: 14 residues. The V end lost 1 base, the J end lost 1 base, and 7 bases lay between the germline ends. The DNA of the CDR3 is TGCGCCAGCAGCCAAGCCAGGGGGAACACTGAAGCTTTCTTT. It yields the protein CASSQARGNTEAFF.

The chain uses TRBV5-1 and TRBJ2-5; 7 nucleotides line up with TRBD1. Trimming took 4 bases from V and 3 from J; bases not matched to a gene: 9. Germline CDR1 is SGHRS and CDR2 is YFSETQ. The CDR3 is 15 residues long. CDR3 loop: CASSTRTGREETQYF. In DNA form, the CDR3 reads TGCGCCAGCAGCACCCGGACAGGACGGGAAGAGACCCAGTACTTC.

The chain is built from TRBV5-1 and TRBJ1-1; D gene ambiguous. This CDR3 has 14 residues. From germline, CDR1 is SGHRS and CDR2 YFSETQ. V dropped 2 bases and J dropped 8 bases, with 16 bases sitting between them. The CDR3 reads CASSLQTPSGEAFF. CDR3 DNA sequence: TGCGCCAGCAGCTTACAGACTCCCTCCGGGGAAGCTTTCTTT. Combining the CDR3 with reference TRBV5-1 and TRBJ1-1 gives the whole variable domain KAGVTQTPRYLIKTRGQQVTLSCSPISGHRSVSWYQQTPGQGLQFLFEYFSETQRNKGNFPGRFSGRQFSNSRSEMNVSTLELGDSALYLCASSLQTPSGEAFFGQGTRLTVV.

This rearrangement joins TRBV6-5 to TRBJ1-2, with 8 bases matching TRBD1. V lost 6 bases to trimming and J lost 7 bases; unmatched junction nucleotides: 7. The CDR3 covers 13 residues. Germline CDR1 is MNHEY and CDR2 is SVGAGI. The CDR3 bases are TGTGCCAGCAGGGCCGACAGGGGACGTGGCTACACCTTC. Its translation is CASRADRGRGYTF.

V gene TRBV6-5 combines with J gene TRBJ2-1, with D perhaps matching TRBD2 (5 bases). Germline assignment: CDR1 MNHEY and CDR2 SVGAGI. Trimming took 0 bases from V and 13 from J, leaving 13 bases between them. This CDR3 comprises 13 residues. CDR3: CASSYSAGVGQFF. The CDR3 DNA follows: TGTGCCAGCAGTTACTCGGCCGGGGTGGGACAGTTCTTC.

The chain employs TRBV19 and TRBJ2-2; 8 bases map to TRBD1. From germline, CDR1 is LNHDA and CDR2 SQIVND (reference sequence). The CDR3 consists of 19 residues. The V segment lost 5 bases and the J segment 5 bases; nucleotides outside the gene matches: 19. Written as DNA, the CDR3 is TGTGCCAGTAGTCATTTAAGGCAGGGGGCAGTGACAAGGACCGGGGAGCTGTTTTTT. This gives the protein CASSHLRQGAVTRTGELFF.

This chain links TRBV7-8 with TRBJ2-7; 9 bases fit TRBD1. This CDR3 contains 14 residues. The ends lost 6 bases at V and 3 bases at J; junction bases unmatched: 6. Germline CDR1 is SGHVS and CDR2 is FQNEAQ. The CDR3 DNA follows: TGTGCCAGCAGGGGGGACAGGGTTGTCTACGAGCAGTACTTC. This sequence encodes CASRGDRVVYEQYF.

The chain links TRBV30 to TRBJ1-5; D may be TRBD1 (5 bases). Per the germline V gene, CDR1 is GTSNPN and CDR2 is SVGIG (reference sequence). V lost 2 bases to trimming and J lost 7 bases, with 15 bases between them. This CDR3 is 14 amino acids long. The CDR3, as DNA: TGTGCCTGGAGTCTCGGACATGGAGACCAGCCCCAGCATTTT. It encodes CAWSLGHGDQPQHF.

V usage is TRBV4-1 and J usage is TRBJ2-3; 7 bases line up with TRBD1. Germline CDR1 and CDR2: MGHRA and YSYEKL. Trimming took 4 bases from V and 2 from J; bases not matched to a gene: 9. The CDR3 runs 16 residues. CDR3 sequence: CASSPGTETYTDTQYF. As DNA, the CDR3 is TGCGCCAGCAGCCCAGGGACAGAGACCTACACAGATACGCAGTATTTT.

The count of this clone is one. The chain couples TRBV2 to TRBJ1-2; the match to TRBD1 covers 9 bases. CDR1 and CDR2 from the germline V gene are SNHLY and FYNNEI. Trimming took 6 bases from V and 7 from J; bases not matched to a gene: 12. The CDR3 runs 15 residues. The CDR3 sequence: CASREYRGPLFGYTF. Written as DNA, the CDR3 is TGTGCCAGCAGAGAATACAGGGGGCCCTTGTTTGGCTACACCTTC.

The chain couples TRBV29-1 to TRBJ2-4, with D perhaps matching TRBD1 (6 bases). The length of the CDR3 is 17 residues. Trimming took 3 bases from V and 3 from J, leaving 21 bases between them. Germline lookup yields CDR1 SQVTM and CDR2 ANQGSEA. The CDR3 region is CSVEPAGPKGGKNIQYF. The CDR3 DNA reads TGCAGCGTTGAGCCTGCAGGACCCAAAGGGGGCAAAAACATTCAGTACTTC.

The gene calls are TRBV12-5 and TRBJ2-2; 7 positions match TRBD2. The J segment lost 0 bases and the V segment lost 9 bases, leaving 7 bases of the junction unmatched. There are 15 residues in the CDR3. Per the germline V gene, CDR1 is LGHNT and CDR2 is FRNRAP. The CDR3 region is CARGTGTTNTGELFF. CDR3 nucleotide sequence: TGTGCTAGAGGGACCGGGACTACGAACACCGGGGAGCTGTTTTTT.

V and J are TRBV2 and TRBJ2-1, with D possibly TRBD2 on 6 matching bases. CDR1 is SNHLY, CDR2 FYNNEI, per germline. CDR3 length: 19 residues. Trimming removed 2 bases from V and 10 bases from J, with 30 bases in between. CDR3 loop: CASSETPGLAGSPSGEQFF. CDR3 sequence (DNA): TGTGCCAGCAGTGAAACCCCTGGTCTAGCCGGGAGCCCCTCAGGCGAGCAGTTCTTC.

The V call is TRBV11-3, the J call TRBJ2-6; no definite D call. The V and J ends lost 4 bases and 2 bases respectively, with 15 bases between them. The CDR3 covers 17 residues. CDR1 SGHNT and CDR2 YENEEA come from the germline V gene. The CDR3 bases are TGTGCCAGCAGCTCCTATTCTATAATGACTGGGGCCAACGTCCTGACTTTC. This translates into CASSSYSIMTGANVLTF.

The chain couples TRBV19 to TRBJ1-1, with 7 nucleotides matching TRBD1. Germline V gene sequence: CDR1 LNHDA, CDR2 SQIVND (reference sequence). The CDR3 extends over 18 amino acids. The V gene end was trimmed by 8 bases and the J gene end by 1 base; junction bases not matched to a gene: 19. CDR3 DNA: TGTGCCAGTCTCCCTATCTGGACAGGTGGTTTACGGAACACTGAAGCTTTCTTT. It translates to CASLPIWTGGLRNTEAFF.

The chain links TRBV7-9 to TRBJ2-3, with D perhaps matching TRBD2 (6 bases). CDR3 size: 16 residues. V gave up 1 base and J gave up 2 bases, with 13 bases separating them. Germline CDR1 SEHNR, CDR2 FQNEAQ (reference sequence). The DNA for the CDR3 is TGTGCCAGCAGCTTAGGTCGCGGAGGGTCCACAGATACGCAGTATTTT. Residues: CASSLGRGGSTDTQYF.

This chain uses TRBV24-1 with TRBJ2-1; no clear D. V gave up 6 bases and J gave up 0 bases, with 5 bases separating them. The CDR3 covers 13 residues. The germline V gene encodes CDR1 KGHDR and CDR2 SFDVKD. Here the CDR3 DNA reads TGTGCCACCAGTCCCACCTCCTACAATGAGCAGTTCTTC. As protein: CATSPTSYNEQFF.

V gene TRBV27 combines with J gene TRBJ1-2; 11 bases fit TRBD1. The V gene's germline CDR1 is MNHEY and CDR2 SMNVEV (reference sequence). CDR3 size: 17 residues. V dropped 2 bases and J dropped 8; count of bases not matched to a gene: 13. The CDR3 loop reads CASSLTGTGGPFAGYTF. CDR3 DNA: TGTGCCAGCAGTTTAACCGGGACAGGGGGGCCGTTTGCCGGCTACACCTTC.

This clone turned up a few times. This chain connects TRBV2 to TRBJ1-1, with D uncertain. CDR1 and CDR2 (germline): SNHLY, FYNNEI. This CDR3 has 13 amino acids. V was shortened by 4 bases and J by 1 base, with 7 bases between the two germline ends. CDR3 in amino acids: CASSVSSNTEAFF. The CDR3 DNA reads TGTGCCAGCAGTGTTTCCTCGAACACTGAAGCTTTCTTT.

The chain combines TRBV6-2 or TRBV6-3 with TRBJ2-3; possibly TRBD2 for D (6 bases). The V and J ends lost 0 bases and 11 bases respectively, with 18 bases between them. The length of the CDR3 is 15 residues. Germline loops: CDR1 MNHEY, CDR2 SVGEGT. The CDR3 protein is CASSYSNLPGAEQYF. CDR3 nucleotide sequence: TGTGCCAGCAGTTACTCGAACCTCCCGGGAGCGGAGCAGTATTTT.

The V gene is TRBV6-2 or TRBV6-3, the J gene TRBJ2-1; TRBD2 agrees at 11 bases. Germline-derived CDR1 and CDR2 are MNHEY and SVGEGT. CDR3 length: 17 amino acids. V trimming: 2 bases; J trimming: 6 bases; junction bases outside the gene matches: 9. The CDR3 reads CASSYGYSGRAFNEQFF. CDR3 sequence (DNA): TGTGCCAGCAGTTACGGATATAGCGGGAGGGCCTTCAATGAGCAGTTCTTC.

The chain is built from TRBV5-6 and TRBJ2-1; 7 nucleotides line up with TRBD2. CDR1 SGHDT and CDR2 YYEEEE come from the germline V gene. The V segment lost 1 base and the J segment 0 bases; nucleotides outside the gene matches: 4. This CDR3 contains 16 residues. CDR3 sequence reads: CASSLYGRSSYNEQFF. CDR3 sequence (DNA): TGTGCCAGCAGCTTGTACGGGAGGAGCTCCTACAATGAGCAGTTCTTC.

The CDR3 here is CASSRGRISGANVLTF. The CDR3 DNA is TGTGCCAGCAGTAGAGGGCGAATCTCTGGGGCCAACGTCCTGACTTTC. This chain connects TRBV5-8 to TRBJ2-6; D possibly corresponds to TRBD2 (5 bases). CDR3 size: 16 residues. The V and J ends lost 5 bases and 0 bases respectively, with 12 bases between them. Germline lookup yields CDR1 SGHTS and CDR2 YDEGEE. Full variable domain (remainder filled in from reference TRBV5-8 and TRBJ2-6): EAGVTQSPTHLIKTRGQQATLRCSPISGHTSVYWYQQALGLGLQFLLWYDEGEERNRGNFPPRFSGRQFPNYSSELNVNALELEDSALYLCASSRGRISGANVLTFGAGSRLTVL.

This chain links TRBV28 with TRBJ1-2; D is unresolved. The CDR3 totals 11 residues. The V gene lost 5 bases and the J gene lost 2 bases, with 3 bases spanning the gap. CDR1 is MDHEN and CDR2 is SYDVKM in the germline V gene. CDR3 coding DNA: TGTGCCAGCAGTCCAAACTATGGCTACACCTTC. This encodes CASSPNYGYTF.

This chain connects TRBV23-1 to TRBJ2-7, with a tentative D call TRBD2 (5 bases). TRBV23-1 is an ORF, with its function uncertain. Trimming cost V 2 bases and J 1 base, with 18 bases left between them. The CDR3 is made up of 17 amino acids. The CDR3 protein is CASSQTTILAPSYEQYF. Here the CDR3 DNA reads TGCGCCAGCAGTCAAACCACGATCCTAGCCCCGTCCTACGAGCAGTACTTC.

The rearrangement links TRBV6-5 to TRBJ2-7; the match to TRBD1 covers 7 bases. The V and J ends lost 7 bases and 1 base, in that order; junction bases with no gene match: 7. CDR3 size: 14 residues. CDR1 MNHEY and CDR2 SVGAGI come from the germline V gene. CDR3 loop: CASMTGWESYEQYF. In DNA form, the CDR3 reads TGTGCCAGCATGACAGGGTGGGAGTCCTACGAGCAGTACTTC.